Below are 21 T cell receptor beta chains sequenced from a single sample in a study of cytomegalovirus exposure and HLA in healthy donors. Both 60 Vbeta primers and 13 Jbeta primers went into the PCR. Method: immunoSEQ multiplex PCR; TCRdb's copy keeps in-frame clones and lacks some. Among 100,000 to 150,000 clones listed, 75% to 85% were seen once. Sequenced material: PBMCs. The receptors here all came from a man between 50 and 59 years old in good health and CMV-seronegative.

This chain joins TRBV5-1 and TRBJ2-7, with TRBD1 matching 9 bases. The V segment lost 7 bases and the J segment 1 base; nucleotides outside the gene matches: 3. CDR1 and CDR2 (germline): SGHRS, YFSETQ. The CDR3 loop spans 13 amino acids. The CDR3 DNA reads TGCGCCAGCGGGACAGGGAGGTCCTACGAGCAGTACTTC. Its translation is CASGTGRSYEQYF.

This clone is a singleton in its sample. V and J are TRBV6-5 and TRBJ2-7, with D possibly being TRBD1 (5 bases). CDR3 length: 14 amino acids. The V gene's germline CDR1 is MNHEY and CDR2 SVGAGI. Trimming took 4 bases from V and 3 from J, leaving 13 bases between them. The CDR3 protein is CASSSLLDSYEQYF. In DNA form, the CDR3 reads TGTGCCAGCAGTTCCCTCCTCGACAGCTACGAGCAGTACTTC.

Only a few counts were recorded for this clone. The CDR3 loop is CASSKRRRNSNQPQHF. The CDR3 DNA reads as TGTGCCAGCAGCAAAAGAAGGAGGAATAGCAATCAGCCCCAGCATTTT. The chain has TRBV21-1 and TRBJ1-5. TRBV21-1 is a recognized pseudogene. CDR3 length: 16 amino acids.

J is TRBJ2-1 and V is TRBV7-9; D gene unclear. The CDR3 sequence is 12 residues long. The V and J ends lost 5 bases and 6 bases respectively, with 8 bases between them. Germline V gene sequence: CDR1 SEHNR, CDR2 FQNEAQ (reference sequence). CDR3 in amino acids: CASSPIPNEQFF. The CDR3 DNA reads as TGTGCCAGCAGCCCAATTCCCAATGAGCAGTTCTTC.

The V gene is TRBV5-1, the J gene TRBJ2-2; the D gene is possibly TRBD1 (5 bases). The V gene lost 3 bases and the J gene lost 0 bases, with 12 bases spanning the gap. Looked up from germline, CDR1 is SGHRS and CDR2 is YFSETQ. CDR3 length equals 16 residues. CDR3 bases: TGCGCCAGCAGCTACCGCACAGGCGCGAACACCGGGGAGCTGTTTTTT. Translating it yields CASSYRTGANTGELFF. Combining the CDR3 with reference TRBV5-1 and TRBJ2-2 gives the whole variable domain KAGVTQTPRYLIKTRGQQVTLSCSPISGHRSVSWYQQTPGQGLQFLFEYFSETQRNKGNFPGRFSGRQFSNSRSEMNVSTLELGDSALYLCASSYRTGANTGELFFGEGSRLTVL.

The chain is built from TRBV10-2 and TRBJ1-5, with 9 bases aligning to TRBD1. The CDR3 is made up of 18 amino acids. The ends lost 2 bases at V and 4 bases at J; junction bases unmatched: 12. Germline V gene sequence: CDR1 WSHSY, CDR2 SAAADI. The CDR3 bases are TGCGCCAGCAGTGAGGCCCGGGACAGGGCGCCTCCTAATCAGCCCCAGCATTTT. This translates into CASSEARDRAPPNQPQHF.

This chain connects TRBV29-1 to TRBJ1-2; 7 bases match TRBD1. The J segment lost 4 bases and the V segment lost 6 bases, leaving 11 bases of the junction unmatched. The CDR3 is 14 amino acids. The germline gives CDR1 SQVTM, CDR2 ANQGSEA. The CDR3 DNA follows: TGCAGCGTCTCGGGCTACGACAGGGTCTATGGCTACACCTTC. Its translation: CSVSGYDRVYGYTF.

J is TRBJ2-2 and V is TRBV7-2; D unclear. The V end lost 5 bases, the J end lost 5 bases, and 12 bases lay between the germline ends. The CDR3 sequence is 14 residues long. CDR1 is SGHTA and CDR2 is FQGNSA in the germline V gene. This chain's CDR3 is CASSPFSRTGELFF. The CDR3 nucleotides are TGTGCCAGCAGCCCCTTTTCGAGGACCGGGGAGCTGTTTTTT.

V is TRBV18 and J is TRBJ1-4; unclear D gene. In germline, CDR1 is KGHSH, CDR2 LQKENI. This CDR3 has 13 residues. V was pared by 6 bases and J by 0 bases, with 5 bases between. CDR3 region: CASSSSTNEKLFF. Here the CDR3 DNA reads TGTGCCAGCTCCTCTTCAACTAATGAAAAACTGTTTTTT.

The chain's CDR3 is CASRVQGIGEKLFF. In nucleotides, the CDR3 is TGTGCCAGCAGGGTACAGGGTATAGGTGAAAAACTGTTTTTT. The genes are TRBV11-3 and TRBJ1-4; the D gene is possibly TRBD1 (6 bases). The V and J ends lost 6 bases and 7 bases respectively, with 15 bases between them. The CDR3 is made up of 14 amino acids. Germline CDR1 SGHNT, CDR2 YENEEA. Full variable domain (remainder filled in from reference TRBV11-3 and TRBJ1-4): EAGVVQSPRYKIIEKKQPVAFWCNPISGHNTLYWYLQNLGQGPELLIRYENEEAVDDSQLPKDRFSAERLKGVDSTLKIQPAELGDSAVYLCASRVQGIGEKLFFGSGTQLSVL.

The chain links TRBV30 to TRBJ2-7; no definite D call. The CDR3 spans 13 residues. From germline, CDR1 is GTSNPN and CDR2 SVGIG (reference sequence). V lost 7 bases to trimming and J lost 0 bases, with 13 bases between them. The CDR3 protein is CALSLRISYEQYF. DNA for the CDR3: TGTGCCTTGTCCCTCAGGATCTCCTACGAGCAGTACTTC.

The chain links TRBV18 to TRBJ2-7; D perhaps matches TRBD2 (6 bases). The CDR3 is 17 amino acids. Looked up from germline, CDR1 is KGHSH and CDR2 is LQKENI. Trimming cost V 0 bases and J 3 bases, with 18 bases left between them. The CDR3 loop is CASSPPEGLLGGYEQYF. The CDR3 DNA is TGTGCCAGCTCACCACCGGAGGGACTCCTCGGAGGCTACGAGCAGTACTTC.

V is TRBV4-1 and J is TRBJ2-2; 9 positions match TRBD2. Losses at the gene ends were 0 bases for V and 6 bases for J; bases not matched to a gene: 11. Germline CDR1 is MGHRA and CDR2 is YSYEKL. This CDR3 region has 18 residues. CDR3 loop: CASSQDVRLRGGPGELFF. DNA of the CDR3: TGCGCCAGCAGCCAAGATGTCCGGTTGCGGGGGGGCCCCGGGGAGCTGTTTTTT.

As concerns this clone: An end of the junction does not agree with germline; a read error may underlie this. This chain joins TRBV27 and TRBJ2-1; 10 nucleotides agree with TRBD1. The CDR3 extends over 13 amino acids. CDR1 and CDR2 from the germline V gene are MNHEY and SMNVEV (reference sequence). CDR3 in DNA: TGTGCCAGCAGTTTGGGGGGGACGGGACAGGGGATCTTC. This gives the protein CASSLGGTGQGIF.

The chain uses TRBV10-2 and TRBJ1-5, with D perhaps TRBD1 (5 bases). Germline assignment: CDR1 WSHSY and CDR2 SAAADI. V was cut by 7 bases and J by 4 bases, with 11 bases left in between. The CDR3 spans 13 residues. The CDR3 DNA reads as TGCGCCAGCAAGGGACTGATAAATCAGCCCCAGCATTTT. Protein: CASKGLINQPQHF.

The chain has TRBV7-9 and TRBJ2-1, with TRBD2 matching 9 bases. This CDR3 region has 15 residues. The germline CDR1 and CDR2 sequences are SEHNR and FQNEAQ (reference sequence). The J segment lost 4 bases and the V segment lost 7 bases, leaving 8 bases of the junction unmatched. This CDR3 is CASTPPSGVYNEQFF. The CDR3 nucleotides read TGTGCCAGCACCCCTCCTAGCGGGGTGTACAATGAGCAGTTCTTC. Complete variable domain (other parts from reference TRBV7-9 and TRBJ2-1): DTGVSQNPRHKITKRGQNVTFRCDPISEHNRLYWYRQTLGQGPEFLTYFQNEAQLEKSRLLSDRFSAERPKGSFSTLEIQRTEQGDSAMYLCASTPPSGVYNEQFFGPGTRLTVL.

The chain is built from TRBV13 and TRBJ1-1; D ambiguous. Trimming removed 5 bases at V and 5 bases at J, with 12 bases between. The germline CDR1 and CDR2 sequences are PRHDT and FYEKMQ (reference sequence). The CDR3 spans 13 residues. This CDR3 reads CASSTGPGTEAFF. The CDR3 nucleotides read TGTGCCAGCAGCACTGGACCGGGGACTGAAGCTTTCTTT.

The V call is TRBV28, the J call TRBJ1-6; 9 positions match TRBD1. Per the germline V gene, CDR1 is MDHEN and CDR2 is SYDVKM. Trimming at V came to 7 bases and at J to 7 bases, leaving 5 bases not matched to a gene. This CDR3 has 14 amino acids. The CDR3 protein is CASTLTGGNSPLHF. DNA for the CDR3: TGTGCCAGCACCCTGACAGGGGGAAATTCACCCCTCCACTTT. The full variable domain, rest sourced from reference TRBV28 and TRBJ1-6, is DVKVTQSSRYLVKRTGEKVFLECVQDMDHENMFWYRQDPGLGLRLIYFSYDVKMKEKGDIPEGYSVSREKKERFSLILESASTNQTSMYLCASTLTGGNSPLHFGNGTRLTVT.

The V call is TRBV30, the J call TRBJ2-5; perhaps TRBD2 as D (5 bases). The J call is uncertain, as TRBJ2-7 better fits the DNA end. CDR1 is GTSNPN, CDR2 SVGIG, per germline (reference sequence). The CDR3 covers 11 residues. The CDR3, as DNA: TGTGCCTGGGGGAGCTCCTACGAGCAGTACTTC. Translating gives CAWGSSYEQYF.

The V call is TRBV5-8, the J call TRBJ1-2, with TRBD1 matching over 9 bases. V was clipped by 4 bases and J by 8 bases; unmatched bases: 6. The CDR3 sequence is 13 residues long. Germline values: CDR1 SGHTS, CDR2 YDEGEE. The DNA for the CDR3 is TGTGCCAGCAGCGCCAGGGACAGGGCCGGCTACACCTTC. As protein: CASSARDRAGYTF. The whole variable domain, filled in from reference TRBV5-8 and TRBJ1-2, reads EAGVTQSPTHLIKTRGQQATLRCSPISGHTSVYWYQQALGLGLQFLLWYDEGEERNRGNFPPRFSGRQFPNYSSELNVNALELEDSALYLCASSARDRAGYTFGSGTRLTVV.

The genes are TRBV7-9 and TRBJ2-7, with D hard to call. CDR3 size: 12 residues. The germline gives CDR1 SEHNR, CDR2 FQNEAQ (reference sequence). Trimming cost V 5 bases and J 7 bases, with 12 bases left between them. Here the CDR3 reads CASSLRTGEQYF. In DNA, the CDR3 is TGTGCCAGCAGCCTGCGCACCGGGGAGCAGTACTTC.